This T cell receptor beta chain was sequenced for a study of neurological immune-mediated disorders. The time point is: longitudinal time-point 3. This clonotype was seen at least ten times. TCRdb reprocessed the 5' RACE reads with MiXCR, giving one entry per CDR3 protein. The data hold about 45,000 distinct CDR3 sequences, with roughly 14% observed a single time. Trimming stripped 2 bases from V and 2 bases from J, with 16 bases between. This CDR3 is built from 16 residues. The germline V gene has CDR1 DFQATT and CDR2 SNEGSKA (reference sequence). The sample was PBMCs. The genes are TRBV20-1 and TRBJ2-1, with D perhaps TRBD2 (6 bases). The clonotype was recovered from a young man in good health. The CDR3 DNA is TGCAGTGCTAGACGACCTAGCGAGGGGCCCTACAATGAGCAGTTCTTC. It is translated as CSARRPSEGPYNEQFF.